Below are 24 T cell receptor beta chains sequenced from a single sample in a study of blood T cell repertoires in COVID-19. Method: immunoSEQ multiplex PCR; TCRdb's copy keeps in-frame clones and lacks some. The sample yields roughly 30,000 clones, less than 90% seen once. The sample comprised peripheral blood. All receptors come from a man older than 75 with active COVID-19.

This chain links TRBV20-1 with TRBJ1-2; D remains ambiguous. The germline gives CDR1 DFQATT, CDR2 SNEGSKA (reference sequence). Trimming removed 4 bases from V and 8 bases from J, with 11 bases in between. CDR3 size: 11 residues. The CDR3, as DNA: TGCAGTGCTACTCCCACCGGGGGCTACACCTTC. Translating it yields CSATPTGGYTF.

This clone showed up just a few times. The chain's CDR3 is CAISETAGGRTSFEQYF. CDR3 in DNA: TGTGCCATCAGTGAGACCGCGGGGGGCCGAACGTCCTTTGAGCAGTACTTC. J is TRBJ2-7 and V is TRBV10-3; 8 bases are shared with TRBD2. The CDR3 has 17 amino acids. Looked up from germline, CDR1 is ENHRY and CDR2 is SYGVKD. V lost 2 bases to trimming and J lost 7 bases; unmatched junction nucleotides: 16.

The CDR3, as DNA: TGTGCCAGCAGCGGAAAGGGACTAGCGGGGGGGCAATCCTACAATGAGCAGTTCTTC. Translation gives CASSGKGLAGGQSYNEQFF. This sequence joins TRBV2 and TRBJ2-1; TRBD2 aligns across 16 bases. V trimming: 6 bases; J trimming: 1 base; junction bases outside the gene matches: 9. CDR3 length: 19 residues. In germline, CDR1 is SNHLY, CDR2 FYNNEI. The full variable domain, in which reference TRBV2 and TRBJ2-1 provide the parts outside the CDR3, is EPEVTQTPSHQVTQMGQEVILRCVPISNHLYFYWYRQILGQKVEFLVSFYNNEISEKSEIFDDQFSVERPDGSNFTLKIRSTKLEDSAMYFCASSGKGLAGGQSYNEQFFGPGTRLTVL.

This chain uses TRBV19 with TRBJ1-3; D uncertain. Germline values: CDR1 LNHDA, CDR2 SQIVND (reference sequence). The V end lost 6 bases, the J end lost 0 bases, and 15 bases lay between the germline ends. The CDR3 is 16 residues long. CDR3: CASSRLSESSGNTIYF. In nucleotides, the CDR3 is TGTGCCAGTAGCCGTTTAAGTGAGAGCTCTGGAAACACCATATATTTT.

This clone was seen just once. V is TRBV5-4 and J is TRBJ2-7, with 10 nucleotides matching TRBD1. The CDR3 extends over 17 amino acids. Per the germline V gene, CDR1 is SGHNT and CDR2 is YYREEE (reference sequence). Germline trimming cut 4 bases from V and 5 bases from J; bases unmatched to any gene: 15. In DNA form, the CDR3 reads TGTGCCAGCAGCCCCGAAGTGACAGGGGGCGCGGGGAACGAGCAGTACTTC. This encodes CASSPEVTGGAGNEQYF.

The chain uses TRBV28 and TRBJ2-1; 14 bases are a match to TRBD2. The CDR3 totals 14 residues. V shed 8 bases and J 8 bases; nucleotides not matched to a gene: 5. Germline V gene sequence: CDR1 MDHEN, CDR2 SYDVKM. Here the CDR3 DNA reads TGTGCCAGCGAGACTAGCGGGGGGGCCTATGAGCAGTTCTTC. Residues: CASETSGGAYEQFF.

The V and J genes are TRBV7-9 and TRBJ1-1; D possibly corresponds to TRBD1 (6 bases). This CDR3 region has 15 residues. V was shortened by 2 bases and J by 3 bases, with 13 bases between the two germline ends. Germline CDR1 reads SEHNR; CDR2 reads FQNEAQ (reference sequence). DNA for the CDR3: TGTGCCAGCAGCTTAATGGGGGGGCTGGACACTGAAGCTTTCTTT. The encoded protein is CASSLMGGLDTEAFF.

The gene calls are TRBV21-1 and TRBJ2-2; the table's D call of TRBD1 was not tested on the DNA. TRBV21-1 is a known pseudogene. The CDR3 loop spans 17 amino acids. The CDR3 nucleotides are TGTGCCAGCAGCAAAGAGGTTGGGGGCATTGTTACCGGGGAGCTGTTTTTT. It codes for CASSKEVGGIVTGELFF.

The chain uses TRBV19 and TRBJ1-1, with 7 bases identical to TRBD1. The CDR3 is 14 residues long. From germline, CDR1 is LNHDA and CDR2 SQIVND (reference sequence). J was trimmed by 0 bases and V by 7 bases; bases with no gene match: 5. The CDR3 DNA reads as TGTGCCAGTAACTCACAGGGGATGAACACTGAAGCTTTCTTT. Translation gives CASNSQGMNTEAFF.

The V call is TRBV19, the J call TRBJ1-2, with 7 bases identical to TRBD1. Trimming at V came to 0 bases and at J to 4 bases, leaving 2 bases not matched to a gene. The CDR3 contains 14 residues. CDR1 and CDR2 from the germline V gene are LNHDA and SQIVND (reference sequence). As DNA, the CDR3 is TGTGCCAGTAGTATAGAGGGACAGAGCTATGGCTACACCTTC. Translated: CASSIEGQSYGYTF.

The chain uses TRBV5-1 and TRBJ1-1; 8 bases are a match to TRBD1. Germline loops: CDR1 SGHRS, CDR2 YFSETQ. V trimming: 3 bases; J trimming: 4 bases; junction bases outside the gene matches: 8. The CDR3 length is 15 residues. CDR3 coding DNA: TGCGCCAGCAGCTCCCCAGGGGGCAGCGGCACTGAAGCTTTCTTT. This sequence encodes CASSSPGGSGTEAFF. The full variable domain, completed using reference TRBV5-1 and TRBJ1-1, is KAGVTQTPRYLIKTRGQQVTLSCSPISGHRSVSWYQQTPGQGLQFLFEYFSETQRNKGNFPGRFSGRQFSNSRSEMNVSTLELGDSALYLCASSSPGGSGTEAFFGQGTRLTVV.

Written as DNA, the CDR3 is TGTGCCAGCAGCCTTACACAGACCAACACTGAAGCTTTCTTT. Protein sequence: CASSLTQTNTEAFF. The V call is TRBV3-1 (or the pseudogene TRBV3-2), the J call TRBJ1-1; D not certain. V lost 4 bases, J lost 2 bases, and 11 bases lay in between. The CDR3 loop spans 14 amino acids. CDR1 is LGHDT, CDR2 YNNKEL, per germline (reference sequence).

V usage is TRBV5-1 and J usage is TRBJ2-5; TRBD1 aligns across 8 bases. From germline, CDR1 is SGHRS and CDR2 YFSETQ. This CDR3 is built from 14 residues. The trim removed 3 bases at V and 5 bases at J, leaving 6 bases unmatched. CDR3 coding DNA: TGCGCCAGCAGCTCATCAGGGGGCTCGGAGACCCAGTACTTC. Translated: CASSSSGGSETQYF.

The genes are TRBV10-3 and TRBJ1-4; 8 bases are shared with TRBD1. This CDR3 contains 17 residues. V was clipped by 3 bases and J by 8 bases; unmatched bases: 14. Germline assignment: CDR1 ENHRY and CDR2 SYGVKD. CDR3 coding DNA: TGTGCCATCAGTGAACCCGGGAAGGCAGGGGGCGCGGAAAAACTGTTTTTT. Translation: CAISEPGKAGGAEKLFF.

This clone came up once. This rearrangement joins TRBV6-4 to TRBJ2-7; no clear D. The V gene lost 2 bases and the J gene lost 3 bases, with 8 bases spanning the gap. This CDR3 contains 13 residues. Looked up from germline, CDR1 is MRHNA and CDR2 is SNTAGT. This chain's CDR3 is CASSDGRYYEQYF. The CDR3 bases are TGTGCCAGCAGTGACGGCAGATACTACGAGCAGTACTTC.

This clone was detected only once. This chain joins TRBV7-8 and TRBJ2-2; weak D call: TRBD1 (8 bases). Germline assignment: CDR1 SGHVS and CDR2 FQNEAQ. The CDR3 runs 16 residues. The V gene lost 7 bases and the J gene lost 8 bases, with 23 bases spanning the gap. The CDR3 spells CASTQGASGIGGELFF. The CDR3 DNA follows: TGTGCCAGCACCCAGGGGGCTAGCGGTATCGGAGGGGAGCTGTTTTTT.

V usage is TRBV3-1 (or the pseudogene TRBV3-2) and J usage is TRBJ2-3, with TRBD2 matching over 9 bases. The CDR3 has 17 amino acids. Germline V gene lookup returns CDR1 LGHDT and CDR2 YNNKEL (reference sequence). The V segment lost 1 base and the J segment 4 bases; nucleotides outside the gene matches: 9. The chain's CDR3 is CASSQATLAGTPDTQYF. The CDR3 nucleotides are TGTGCCAGCAGCCAAGCTACCCTAGCGGGGACCCCAGATACGCAGTATTTT.

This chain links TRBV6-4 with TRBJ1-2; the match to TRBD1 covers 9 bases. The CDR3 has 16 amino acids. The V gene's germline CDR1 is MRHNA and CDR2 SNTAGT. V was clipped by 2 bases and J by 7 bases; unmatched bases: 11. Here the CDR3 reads CASSDTFRDRAGGYTF. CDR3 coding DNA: TGTGCCAGCAGTGACACCTTTAGGGACAGGGCTGGTGGCTACACCTTC.

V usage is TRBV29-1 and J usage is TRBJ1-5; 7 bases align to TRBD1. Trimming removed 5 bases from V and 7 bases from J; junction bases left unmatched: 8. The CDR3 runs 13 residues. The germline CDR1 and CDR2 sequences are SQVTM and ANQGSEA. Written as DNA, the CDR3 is TGCAGCGTTTCCGACAGGGCCGACCAGCCCCAGCATTTT. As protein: CSVSDRADQPQHF.

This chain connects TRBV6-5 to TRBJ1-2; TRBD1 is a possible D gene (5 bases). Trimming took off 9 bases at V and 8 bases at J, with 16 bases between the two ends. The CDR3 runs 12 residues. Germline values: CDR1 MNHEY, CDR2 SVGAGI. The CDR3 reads CARAEGSGGYTF. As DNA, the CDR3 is TGTGCCAGGGCGGAGGGGTCGGGAGGCTACACCTTC.

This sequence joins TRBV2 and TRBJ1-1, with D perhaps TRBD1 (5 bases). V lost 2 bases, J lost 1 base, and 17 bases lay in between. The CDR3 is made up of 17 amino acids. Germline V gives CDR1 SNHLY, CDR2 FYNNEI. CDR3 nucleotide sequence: TGTGCCAGCAGTGAAATCATTGGTCGGCAGGGGAACACTGAAGCTTTCTTT. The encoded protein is CASSEIIGRQGNTEAFF.

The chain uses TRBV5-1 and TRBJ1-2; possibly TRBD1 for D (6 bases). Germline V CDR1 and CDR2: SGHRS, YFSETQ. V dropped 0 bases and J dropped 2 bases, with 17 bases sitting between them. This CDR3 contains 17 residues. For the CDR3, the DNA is TGCGCCAGCAGCTTGGCCGTCTTGGGGGCGTTAAACTATGGCTACACCTTC. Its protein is CASSLAVLGALNYGYTF.

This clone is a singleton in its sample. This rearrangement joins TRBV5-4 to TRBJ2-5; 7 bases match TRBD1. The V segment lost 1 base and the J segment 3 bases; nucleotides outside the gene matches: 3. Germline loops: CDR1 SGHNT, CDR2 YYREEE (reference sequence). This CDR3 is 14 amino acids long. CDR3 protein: CASSLMTGKETQYF. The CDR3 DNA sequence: TGTGCCAGCAGCTTGATGACAGGGAAAGAGACCCAGTACTTC.

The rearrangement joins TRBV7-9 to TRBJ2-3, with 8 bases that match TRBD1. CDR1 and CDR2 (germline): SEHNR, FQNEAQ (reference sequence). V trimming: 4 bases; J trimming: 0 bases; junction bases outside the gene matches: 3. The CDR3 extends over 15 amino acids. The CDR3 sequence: CASSYTGGSTDTQYF. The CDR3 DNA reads TGTGCCAGCAGCTACACAGGGGGAAGCACAGATACGCAGTATTTT.